This T cell receptor beta chain appears in the sequencing data of a study of blood T cell repertoires in COVID-19. Study background: Acute and convalescent COVID-19 samples came from the United States, Italy and Spain. T cells, B-cell-depleted T cells, or PBMCs provided the cDNA or gDNA that served as material.

Germline CDR1 and CDR2: SGHAT and FQNNGV. This CDR3 has 14 residues. V was clipped by 5 bases and J by 3 bases; unmatched bases: 6. Produced via immunoSEQ multiplex PCR; TCRdb's table is partial and in-frame only. The sample shows approximately 100,000 clones, roughly 85% of them seen only once. Input material: peripheral blood. The genes are TRBV11-2 and TRBJ1-2, with 7 positions matching TRBD1. The receptor's source is a man older than 75 with acute or convalescent COVID-19. The CDR3 region is CASSPDRSYYGYTF. The CDR3 DNA reads TGTGCCAGCAGCCCGGACAGGTCCTACTATGGCTACACCTTC.